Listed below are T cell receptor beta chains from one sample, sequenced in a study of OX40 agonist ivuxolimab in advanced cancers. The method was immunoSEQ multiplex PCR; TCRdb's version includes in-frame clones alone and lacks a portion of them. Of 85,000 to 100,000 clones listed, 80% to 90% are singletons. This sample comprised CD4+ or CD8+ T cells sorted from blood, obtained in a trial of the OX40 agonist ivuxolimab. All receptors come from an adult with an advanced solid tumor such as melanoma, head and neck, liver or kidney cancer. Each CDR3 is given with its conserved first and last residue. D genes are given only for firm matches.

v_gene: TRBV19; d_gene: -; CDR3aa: CASSQGMNTGELFF
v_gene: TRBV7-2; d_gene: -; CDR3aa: CASSLNSGNLYNSPLHF
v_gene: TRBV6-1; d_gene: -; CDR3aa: CASSPTGETQYF
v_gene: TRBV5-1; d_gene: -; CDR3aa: CASSLDALSGNTIYF
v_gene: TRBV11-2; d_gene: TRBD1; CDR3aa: CASSLLTGAYNEQFF
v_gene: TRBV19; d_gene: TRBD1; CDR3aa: CASSEPGQGSGNEQFF
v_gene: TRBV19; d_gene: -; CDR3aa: CASSNSASSQETQYF
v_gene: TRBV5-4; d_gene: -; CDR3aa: CASSLDRANQPQHF
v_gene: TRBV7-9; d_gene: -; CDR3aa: CASSLPLTPITYSPLHF
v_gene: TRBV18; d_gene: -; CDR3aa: CASSPRRFLDPFNYGYTF
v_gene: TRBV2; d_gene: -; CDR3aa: CASRAVSSGANVLTF
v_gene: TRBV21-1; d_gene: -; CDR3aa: CAGAGDDYTF
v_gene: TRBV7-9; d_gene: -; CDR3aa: CASSSIAGYTF
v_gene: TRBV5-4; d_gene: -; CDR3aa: CASSLQGVEGYTF
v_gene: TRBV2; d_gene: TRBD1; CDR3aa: CACSPGGNQPQHF
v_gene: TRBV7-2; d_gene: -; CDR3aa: CASSSPSVRTTGELFF
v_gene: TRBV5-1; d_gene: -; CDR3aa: CASSYRGLAQETQYF
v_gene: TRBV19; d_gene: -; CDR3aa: CASSIGTPGNTIYF
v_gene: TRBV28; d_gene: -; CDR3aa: CASSPGLEWPQPQHF
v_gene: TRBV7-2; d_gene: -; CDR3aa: CASSLGMLAGREVYGYTF
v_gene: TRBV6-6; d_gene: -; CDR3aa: CASSSGRTDTQYF
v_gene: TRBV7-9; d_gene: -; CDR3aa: CASSSIGGGGGYTF
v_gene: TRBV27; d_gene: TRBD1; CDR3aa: CASHRGLNTEAFF
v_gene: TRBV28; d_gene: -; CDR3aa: CASRGSYEQYF
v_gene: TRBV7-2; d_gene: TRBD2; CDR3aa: CASSFRLAGGTDTQYF
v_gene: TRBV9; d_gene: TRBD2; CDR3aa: CASSVDGLAGGTQYF
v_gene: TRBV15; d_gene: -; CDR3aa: CATSSGDNEQFF
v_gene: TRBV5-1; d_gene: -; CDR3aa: CASKETLSTDTQYF
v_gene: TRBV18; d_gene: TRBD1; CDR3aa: CASSPMQGAWGANVLTF